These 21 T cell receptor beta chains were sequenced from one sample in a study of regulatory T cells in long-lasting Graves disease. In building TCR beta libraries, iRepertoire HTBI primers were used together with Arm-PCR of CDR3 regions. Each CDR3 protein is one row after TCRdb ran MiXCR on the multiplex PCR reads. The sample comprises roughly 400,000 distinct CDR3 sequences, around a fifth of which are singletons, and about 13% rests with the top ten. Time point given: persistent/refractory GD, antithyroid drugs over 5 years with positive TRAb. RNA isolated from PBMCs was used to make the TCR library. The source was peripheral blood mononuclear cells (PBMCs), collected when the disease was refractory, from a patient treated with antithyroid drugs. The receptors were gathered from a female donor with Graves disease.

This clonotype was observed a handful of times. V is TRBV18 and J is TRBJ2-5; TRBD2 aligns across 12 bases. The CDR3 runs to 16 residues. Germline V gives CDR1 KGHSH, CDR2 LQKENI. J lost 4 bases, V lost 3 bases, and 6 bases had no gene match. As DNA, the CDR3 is TGTGCCAGCTCACCCCTAGCGGGAGGGCCCGGAGAGACCCAGTACTTC. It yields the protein CASSPLAGGPGETQYF.

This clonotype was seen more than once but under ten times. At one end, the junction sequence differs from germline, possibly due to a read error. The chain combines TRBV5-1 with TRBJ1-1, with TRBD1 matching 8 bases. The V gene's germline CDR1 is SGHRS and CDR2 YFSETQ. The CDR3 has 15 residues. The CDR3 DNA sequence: TGCGCCAGCAGCAGACAGGGGAACATGAACACTGAAGTTTTCTTT. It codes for CASSRQGNMNTEVFF.

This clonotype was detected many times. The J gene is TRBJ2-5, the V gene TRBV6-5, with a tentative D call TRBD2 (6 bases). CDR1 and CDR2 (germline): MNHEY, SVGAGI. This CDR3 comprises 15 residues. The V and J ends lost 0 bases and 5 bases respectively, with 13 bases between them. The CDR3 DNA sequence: TGTGCCAGCAGTTACTCTTTGGGGGGTGGCGAGACCCAGTACTTC. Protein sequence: CASSYSLGGGETQYF.

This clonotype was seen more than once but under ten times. The CDR3 DNA follows: TGTGCCATCAGTGAGTCCGGGACAGGGCCTCCCGAGCAGTACTTC. It codes for CAISESGTGPPEQYF. This chain links TRBV10-3 with TRBJ2-7, with TRBD1 identical over 9 bases. Trimming removed 0 bases from V and 6 bases from J; junction bases left unmatched: 6. The V gene's germline CDR1 is ENHRY and CDR2 SYGVKD. This CDR3 contains 15 residues.

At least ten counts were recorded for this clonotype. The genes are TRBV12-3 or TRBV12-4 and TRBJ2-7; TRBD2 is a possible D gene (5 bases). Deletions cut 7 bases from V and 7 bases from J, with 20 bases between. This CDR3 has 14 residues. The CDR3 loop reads CASTHGHKTGEQYF. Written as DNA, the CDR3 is TGTGCCAGCACGCACGGGCACAAAACGGGAGAGCAGTACTTC.

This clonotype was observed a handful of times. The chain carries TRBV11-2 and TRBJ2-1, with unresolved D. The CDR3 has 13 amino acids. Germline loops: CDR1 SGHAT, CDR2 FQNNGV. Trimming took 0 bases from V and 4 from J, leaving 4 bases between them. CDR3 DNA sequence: TGTGCCAGCAGCTTAGATAGATACAATGAGCAGTTCTTC. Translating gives CASSLDRYNEQFF. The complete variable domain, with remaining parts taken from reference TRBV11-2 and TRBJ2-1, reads EAGVAQSPRYKIIEKRQSVAFWCNPISGHATLYWYQQILGQGPKLLIQFQNNGVVDDSQLPKDRFSAERLKGVDSTLKIQPAKLEDSAVYLCASSLDRYNEQFFGPGTRLTVL.

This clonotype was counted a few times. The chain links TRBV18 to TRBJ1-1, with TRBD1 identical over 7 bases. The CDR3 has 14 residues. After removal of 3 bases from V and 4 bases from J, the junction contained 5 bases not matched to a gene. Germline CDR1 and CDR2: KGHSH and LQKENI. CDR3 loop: CASSPTGSGTEAFF. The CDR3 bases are TGTGCCAGCTCACCGACAGGGTCGGGCACTGAAGCTTTCTTT.

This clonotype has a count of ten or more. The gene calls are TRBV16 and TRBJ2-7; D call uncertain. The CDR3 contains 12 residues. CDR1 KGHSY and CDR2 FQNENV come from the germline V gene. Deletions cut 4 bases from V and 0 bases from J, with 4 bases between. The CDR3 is CASSRYSYEQYF. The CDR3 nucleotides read TGTGCCAGCAGCCGATACTCCTACGAGCAGTACTTC.

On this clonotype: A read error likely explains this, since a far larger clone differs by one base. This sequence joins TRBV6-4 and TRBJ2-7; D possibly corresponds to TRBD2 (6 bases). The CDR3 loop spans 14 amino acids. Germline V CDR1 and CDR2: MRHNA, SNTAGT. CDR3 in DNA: TGTGCCATCAGTGAGTCGACGGGAGCCTACAAGCAGTACTTC. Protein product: CAISESTGAYKQYF.

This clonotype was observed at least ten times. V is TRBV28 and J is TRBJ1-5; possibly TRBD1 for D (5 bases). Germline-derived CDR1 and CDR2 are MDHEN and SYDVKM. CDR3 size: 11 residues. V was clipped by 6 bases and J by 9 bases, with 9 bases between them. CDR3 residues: CASSRGPPQHF. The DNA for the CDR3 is TGTGCCAGCAGCCGGGGCCCGCCCCAGCATTTT. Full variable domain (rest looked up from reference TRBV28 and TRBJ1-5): DVKVTQSSRYLVKRTGEKVFLECVQDMDHENMFWYRQDPGLGLRLIYFSYDVKMKEKGDIPEGYSVSREKKERFSLILESASTNQTSMYLCASSRGPPQHFGDGTRLSIL.

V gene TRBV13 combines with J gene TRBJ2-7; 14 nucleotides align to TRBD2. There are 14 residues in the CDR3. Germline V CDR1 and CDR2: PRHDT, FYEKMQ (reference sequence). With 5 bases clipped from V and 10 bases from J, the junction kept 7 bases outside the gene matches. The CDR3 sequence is CASSPRLAGGPQYF. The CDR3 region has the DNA TGTGCCAGCAGCCCTAGACTAGCGGGAGGGCCCCAGTACTTC.

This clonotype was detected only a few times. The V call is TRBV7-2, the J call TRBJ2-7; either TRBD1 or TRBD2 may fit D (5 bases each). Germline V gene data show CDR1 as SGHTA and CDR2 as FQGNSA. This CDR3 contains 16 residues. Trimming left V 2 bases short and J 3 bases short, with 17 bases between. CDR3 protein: CASSLNAGARYYEQYF. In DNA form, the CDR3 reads TGTGCCAGCAGCTTAAACGCCGGGGCCAGATACTACGAGCAGTACTTC.

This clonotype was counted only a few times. CDR3 sequence: CASSTRTANSGNTIYF. In DNA form, the CDR3 reads TGTGCCAGCAGCACCCGGACAGCGAACTCTGGAAACACCATATATTTT. The chain combines TRBV7-9 with TRBJ1-3; possible D gene TRBD1, 6 bases. Germline V gene data show CDR1 as SEHNR and CDR2 as FQNEAQ (reference sequence). V was clipped by 5 bases and J by 0 bases, with 14 bases between them. The CDR3 length is 16 residues.

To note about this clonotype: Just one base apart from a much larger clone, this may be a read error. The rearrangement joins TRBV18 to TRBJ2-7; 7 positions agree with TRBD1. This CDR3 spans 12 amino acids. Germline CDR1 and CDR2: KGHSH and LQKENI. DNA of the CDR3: TGTGCCGGCTCAGGGGGATACTACGAGCAGTACTTC. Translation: CAGSGGYYEQYF.

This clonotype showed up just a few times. CDR3: CASSFAGNTGANVLTF. The DNA of the CDR3 is TGTGCCAGCAGTTTTGCAGGGAATACTGGGGCCAACGTCCTGACTTTC. The chain recombines TRBV28 with TRBJ2-6; D perhaps matches TRBD1 (5 bases). Germline loops: CDR1 MDHEN, CDR2 SYDVKM. Trimming stripped 3 bases from V and 2 bases from J, with 11 bases between. The CDR3 sequence is 16 residues long.

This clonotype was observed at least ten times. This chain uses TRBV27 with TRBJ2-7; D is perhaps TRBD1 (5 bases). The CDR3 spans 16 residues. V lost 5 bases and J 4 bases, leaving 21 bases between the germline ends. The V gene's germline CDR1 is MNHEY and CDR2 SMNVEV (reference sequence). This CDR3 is CASSQTRQLGKYEQYF. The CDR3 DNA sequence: TGTGCCAGCAGTCAAACCCGACAGTTAGGAAAGTACGAGCAGTACTTC.

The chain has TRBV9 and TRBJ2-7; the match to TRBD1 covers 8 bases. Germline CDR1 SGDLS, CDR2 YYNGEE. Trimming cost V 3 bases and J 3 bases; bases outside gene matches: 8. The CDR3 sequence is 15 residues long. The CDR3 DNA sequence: TGTGCCAGCAGCGCCTCCGGACAGGGTGACTACGAGCAGTACTTC. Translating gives CASSASGQGDYEQYF.

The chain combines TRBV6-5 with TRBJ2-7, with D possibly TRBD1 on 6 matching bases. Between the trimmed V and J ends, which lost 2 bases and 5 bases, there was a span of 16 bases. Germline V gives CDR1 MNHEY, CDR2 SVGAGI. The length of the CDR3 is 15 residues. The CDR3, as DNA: TGTGCCAGCAGTTACCGGGACGCAGGGGTCGACGAGCAGTACTTC. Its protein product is CASSYRDAGVDEQYF.

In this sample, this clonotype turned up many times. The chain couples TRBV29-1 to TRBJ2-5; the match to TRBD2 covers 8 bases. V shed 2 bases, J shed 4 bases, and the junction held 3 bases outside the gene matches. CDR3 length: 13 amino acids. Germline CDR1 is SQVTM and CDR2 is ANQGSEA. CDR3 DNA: TGCAGCGTTGAATCCCTAGCGGGAGAGACCCAGTACTTC. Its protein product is CSVESLAGETQYF.

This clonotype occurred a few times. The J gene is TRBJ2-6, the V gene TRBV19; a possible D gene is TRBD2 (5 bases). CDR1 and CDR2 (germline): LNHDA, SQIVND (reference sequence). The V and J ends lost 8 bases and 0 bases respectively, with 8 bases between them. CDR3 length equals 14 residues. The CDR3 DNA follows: TGTGCCAGTGGACTGCCCTCTGGGGCCAACGTCCTGACTTTC. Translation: CASGLPSGANVLTF.

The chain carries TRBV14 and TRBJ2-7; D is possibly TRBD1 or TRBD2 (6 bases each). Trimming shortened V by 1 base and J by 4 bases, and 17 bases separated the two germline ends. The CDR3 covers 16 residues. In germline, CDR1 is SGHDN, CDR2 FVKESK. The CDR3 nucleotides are TGTGCCAGCAGCCAAGCGGCGGGAAGGGGGATTTACGAGCAGTACTTC. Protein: CASSQAAGRGIYEQYF. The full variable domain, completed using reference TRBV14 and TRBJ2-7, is EAGVTQFPSHSVIEKGQTVTLRCDPISGHDNLYWYRRVMGKEIKFLLHFVKESKQDESGMPNNRFLAERTGGTYSTLKVQPAELEDSGVYFCASSQAAGRGIYEQYFGPGTRLTVT.